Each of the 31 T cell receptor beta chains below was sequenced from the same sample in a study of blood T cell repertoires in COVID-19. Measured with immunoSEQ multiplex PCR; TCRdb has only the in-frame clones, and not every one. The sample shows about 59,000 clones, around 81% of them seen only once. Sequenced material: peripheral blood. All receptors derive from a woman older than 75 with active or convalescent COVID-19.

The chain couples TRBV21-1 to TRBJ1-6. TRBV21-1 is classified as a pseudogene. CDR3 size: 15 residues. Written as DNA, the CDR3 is TGTGCCAGCATCCGGGATCAGCAGGCACGTTCACCCCTCCACTTT. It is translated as CASIRDQQARSPLHF.

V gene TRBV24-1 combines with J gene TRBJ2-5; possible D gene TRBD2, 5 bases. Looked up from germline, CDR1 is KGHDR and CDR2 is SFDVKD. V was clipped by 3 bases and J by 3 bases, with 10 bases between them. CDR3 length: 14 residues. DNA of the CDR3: TGTGCCACCAGTGATGTCGGACTGGAAGAGACCCAGTACTTC. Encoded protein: CATSDVGLEETQYF.

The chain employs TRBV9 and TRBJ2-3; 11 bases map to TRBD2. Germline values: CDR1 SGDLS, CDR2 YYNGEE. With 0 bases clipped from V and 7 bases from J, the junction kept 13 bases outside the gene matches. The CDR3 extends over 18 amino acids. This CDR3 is CASSVGPPSGGPSYTQYF. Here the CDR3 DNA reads TGTGCCAGCAGCGTAGGTCCTCCTAGCGGGGGGCCCTCATATACGCAGTATTTT.

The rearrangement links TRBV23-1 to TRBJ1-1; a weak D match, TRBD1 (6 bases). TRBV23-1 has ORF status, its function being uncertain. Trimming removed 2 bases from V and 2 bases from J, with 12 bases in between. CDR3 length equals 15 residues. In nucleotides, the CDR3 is TGCGCCAGCAGTCAAAGGTCAGGGGTAAACACTGAAGCTTTCTTT. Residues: CASSQRSGVNTEAFF.

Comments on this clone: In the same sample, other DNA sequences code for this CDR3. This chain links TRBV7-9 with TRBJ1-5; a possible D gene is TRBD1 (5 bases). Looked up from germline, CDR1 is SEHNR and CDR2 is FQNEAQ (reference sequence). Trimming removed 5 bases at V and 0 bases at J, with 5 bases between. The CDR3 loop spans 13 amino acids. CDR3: CASSQGSNQPQHF. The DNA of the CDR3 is TGTGCCAGCAGCCAGGGTAGCAATCAGCCCCAGCATTTT.

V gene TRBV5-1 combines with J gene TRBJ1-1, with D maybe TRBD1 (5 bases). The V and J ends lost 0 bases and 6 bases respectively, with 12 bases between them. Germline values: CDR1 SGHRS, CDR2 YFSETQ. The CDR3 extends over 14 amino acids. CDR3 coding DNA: TGCGCCAGCAGCTTGGAAGGGGTCGTTGCTGAAGCTTTCTTT. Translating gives CASSLEGVVAEAFF.

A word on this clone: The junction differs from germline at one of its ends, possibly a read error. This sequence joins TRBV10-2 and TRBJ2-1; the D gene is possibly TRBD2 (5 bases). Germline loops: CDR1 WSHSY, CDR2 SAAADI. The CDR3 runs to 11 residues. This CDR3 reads CASSEFGEKFF. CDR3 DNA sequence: TGCGCCAGTAGTGAATTCGGGGAAAAGTTCTTC.

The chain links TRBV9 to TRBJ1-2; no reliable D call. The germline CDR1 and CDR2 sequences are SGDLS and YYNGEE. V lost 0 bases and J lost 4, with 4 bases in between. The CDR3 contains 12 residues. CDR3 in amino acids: CASSVDSYGYTF. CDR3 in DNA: TGTGCCAGCAGCGTAGATAGCTATGGCTACACCTTC.

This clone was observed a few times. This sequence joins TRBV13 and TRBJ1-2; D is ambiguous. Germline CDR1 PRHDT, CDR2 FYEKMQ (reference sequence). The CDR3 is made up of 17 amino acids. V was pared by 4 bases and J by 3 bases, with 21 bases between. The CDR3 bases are TGTGCCAGCAGCTCGACCCGGCGAGGGTTCGTATACTATGGCTACACCTTC. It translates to CASSSTRRGFVYYGYTF.

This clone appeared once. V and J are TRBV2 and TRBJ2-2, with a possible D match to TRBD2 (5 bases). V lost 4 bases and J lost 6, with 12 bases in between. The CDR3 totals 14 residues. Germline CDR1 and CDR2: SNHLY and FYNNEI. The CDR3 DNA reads TGTGCCAGCAGTGTAGCCTCCGGGGCCGGGGAGCTGTTTTTT. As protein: CASSVASGAGELFF.

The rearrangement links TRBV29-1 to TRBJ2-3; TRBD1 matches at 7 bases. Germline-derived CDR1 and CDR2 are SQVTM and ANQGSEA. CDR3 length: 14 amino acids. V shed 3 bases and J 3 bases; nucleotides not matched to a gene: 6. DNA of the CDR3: TGCAGCGTTGACCCACAGGGGTGGACAGATACGCAGTATTTT. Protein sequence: CSVDPQGWTDTQYF.

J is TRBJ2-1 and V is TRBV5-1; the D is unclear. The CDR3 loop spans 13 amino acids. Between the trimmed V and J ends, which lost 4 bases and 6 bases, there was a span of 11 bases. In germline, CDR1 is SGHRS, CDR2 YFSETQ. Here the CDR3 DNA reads TGCGCCAGCAGCCAACAGCACATCAATGAGCAGTTCTTC. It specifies CASSQQHINEQFF.

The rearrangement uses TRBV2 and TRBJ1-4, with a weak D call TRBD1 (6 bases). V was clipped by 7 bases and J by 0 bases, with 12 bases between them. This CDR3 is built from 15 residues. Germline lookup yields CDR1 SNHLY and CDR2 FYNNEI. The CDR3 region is CASTRGGATNEKLFF. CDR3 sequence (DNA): TGTGCCAGCACCCGCGGGGGCGCAACTAATGAAAAACTGTTTTTT. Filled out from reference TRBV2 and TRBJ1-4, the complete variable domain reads EPEVTQTPSHQVTQMGQEVILRCVPISNHLYFYWYRQILGQKVEFLVSFYNNEISEKSEIFDDQFSVERPDGSNFTLKIRSTKLEDSAMYFCASTRGGATNEKLFFGSGTQLSVL.

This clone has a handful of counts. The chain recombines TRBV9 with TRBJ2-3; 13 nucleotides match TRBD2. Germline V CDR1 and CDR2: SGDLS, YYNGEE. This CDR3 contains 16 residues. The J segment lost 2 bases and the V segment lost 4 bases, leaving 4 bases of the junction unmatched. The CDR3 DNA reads TGTGCCAGCAGCTCGGGACTAGCGGGAAACACAGATACGCAGTATTTT. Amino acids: CASSSGLAGNTDTQYF.

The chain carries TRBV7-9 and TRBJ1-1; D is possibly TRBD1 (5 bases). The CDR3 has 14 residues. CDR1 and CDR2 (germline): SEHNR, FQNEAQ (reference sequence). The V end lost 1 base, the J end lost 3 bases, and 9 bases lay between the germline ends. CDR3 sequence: CASSLGGEDTEAFF. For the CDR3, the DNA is TGTGCCAGCAGCTTAGGGGGGGAGGACACTGAAGCTTTCTTT.

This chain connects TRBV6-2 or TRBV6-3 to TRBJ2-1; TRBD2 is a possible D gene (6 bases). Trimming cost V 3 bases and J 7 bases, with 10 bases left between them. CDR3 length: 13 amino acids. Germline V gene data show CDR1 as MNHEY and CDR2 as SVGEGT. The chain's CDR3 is CASSYGGKNEQFF. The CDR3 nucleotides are TGTGCCAGCAGTTATGGGGGGAAGAATGAGCAGTTCTTC.

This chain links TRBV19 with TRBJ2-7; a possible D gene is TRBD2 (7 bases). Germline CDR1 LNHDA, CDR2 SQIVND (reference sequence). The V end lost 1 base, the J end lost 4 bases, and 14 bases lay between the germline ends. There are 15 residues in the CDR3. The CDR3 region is CASSIGGGRGYEQYF. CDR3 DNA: TGTGCCAGTAGTATAGGGGGGGGGCGCGGGTACGAGCAGTACTTC.

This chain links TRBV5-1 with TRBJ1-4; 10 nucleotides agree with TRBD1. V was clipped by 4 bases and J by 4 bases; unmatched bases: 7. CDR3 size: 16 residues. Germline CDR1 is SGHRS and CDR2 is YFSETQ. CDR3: CASSAGTGAGNEKLFF. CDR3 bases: TGCGCCAGCAGCGCCGGGACAGGGGCTGGTAATGAAAAACTGTTTTTT.

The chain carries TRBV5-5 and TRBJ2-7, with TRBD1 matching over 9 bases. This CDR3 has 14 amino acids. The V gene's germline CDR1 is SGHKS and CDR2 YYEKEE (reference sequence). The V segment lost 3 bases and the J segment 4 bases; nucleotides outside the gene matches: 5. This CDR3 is CASSSRTGDYEQYF. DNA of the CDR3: TGTGCCAGCAGCTCCCGGACAGGGGATTACGAGCAGTACTTC. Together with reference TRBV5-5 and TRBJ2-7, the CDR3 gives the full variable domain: DAGVTQSPTHLIKTRGQQVTLRCSPISGHKSVSWYQQVLGQGPQFIFQYYEKEERGRGNFPDRFSARQFPNYSSELNVNALLLGDSALYLCASSSRTGDYEQYFGPGTRLTVT.

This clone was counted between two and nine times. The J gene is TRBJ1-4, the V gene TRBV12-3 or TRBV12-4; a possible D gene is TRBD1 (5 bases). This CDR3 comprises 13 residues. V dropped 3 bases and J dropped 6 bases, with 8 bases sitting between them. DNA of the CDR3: TGTGCCAGCAGTTTTGGGGGGGATGAAAAACTGTTTTTT. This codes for CASSFGGDEKLFF.

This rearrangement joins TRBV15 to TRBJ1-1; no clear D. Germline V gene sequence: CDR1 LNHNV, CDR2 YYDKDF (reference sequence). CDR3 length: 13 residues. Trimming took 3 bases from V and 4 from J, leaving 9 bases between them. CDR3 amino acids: CATSSTVLTEAFF. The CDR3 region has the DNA TGTGCCACCAGCAGTACGGTGCTCACTGAAGCTTTCTTT.

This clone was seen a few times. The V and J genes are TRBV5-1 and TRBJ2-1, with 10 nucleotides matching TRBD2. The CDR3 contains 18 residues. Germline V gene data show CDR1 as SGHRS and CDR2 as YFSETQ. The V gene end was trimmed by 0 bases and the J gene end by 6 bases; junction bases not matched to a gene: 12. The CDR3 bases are TGCGCCAGCAGCTTGGGACCTCTCGCCAGCGGGGGGGGCAATGAGCAGTTCTTC. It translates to CASSLGPLASGGGNEQFF.

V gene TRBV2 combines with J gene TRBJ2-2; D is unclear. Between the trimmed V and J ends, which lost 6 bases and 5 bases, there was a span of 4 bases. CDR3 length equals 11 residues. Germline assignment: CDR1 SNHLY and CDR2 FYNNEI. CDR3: CASRYTGELFF. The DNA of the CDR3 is TGTGCCAGCAGGTATACCGGGGAGCTGTTTTTT. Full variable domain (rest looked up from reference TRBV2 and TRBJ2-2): EPEVTQTPSHQVTQMGQEVILRCVPISNHLYFYWYRQILGQKVEFLVSFYNNEISEKSEIFDDQFSVERPDGSNFTLKIRSTKLEDSAMYFCASRYTGELFFGEGSRLTVL.

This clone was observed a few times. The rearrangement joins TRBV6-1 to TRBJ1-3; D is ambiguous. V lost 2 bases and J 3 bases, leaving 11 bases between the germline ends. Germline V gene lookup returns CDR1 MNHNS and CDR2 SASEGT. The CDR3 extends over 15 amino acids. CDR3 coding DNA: TGTGCCAGCAGTGAATTTCGGGAGGGTGGAAACACCATATATTTT. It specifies CASSEFREGGNTIYF.

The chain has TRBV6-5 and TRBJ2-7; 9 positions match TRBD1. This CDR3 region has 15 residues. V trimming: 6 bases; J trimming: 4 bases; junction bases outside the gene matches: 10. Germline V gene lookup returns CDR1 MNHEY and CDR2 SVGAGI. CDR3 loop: CASRDRGRTPYEQYF. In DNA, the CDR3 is TGTGCCAGCAGAGACAGGGGGAGGACTCCTTACGAGCAGTACTTC.

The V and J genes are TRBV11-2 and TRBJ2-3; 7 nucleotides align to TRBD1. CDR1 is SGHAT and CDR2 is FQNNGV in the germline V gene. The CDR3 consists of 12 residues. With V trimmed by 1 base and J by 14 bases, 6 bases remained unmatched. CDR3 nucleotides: TGTGCCAGCAGCTTAGTCGAGACAGGGTTGTATTTT. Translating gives CASSLVETGLYF.

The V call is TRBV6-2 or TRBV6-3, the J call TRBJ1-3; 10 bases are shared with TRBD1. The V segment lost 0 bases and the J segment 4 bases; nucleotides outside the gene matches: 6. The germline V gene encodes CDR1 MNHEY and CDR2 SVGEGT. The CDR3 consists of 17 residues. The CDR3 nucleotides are TGTGCCAGCAGTTACTCCTCGGGACAGGGGCGCGGAAACACCATATATTTT. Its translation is CASSYSSGQGRGNTIYF.

The CDR3, as DNA: TGCGCCAGCAGTGAGTTCGCGGGACAGGGTACCTACGAGCAGTACTTC. Its translation: CASSEFAGQGTYEQYF. V gene TRBV10-1 combines with J gene TRBJ2-7; 9 bases line up with TRBD1. With 1 base clipped from V and 2 bases from J, the junction kept 6 bases outside the gene matches. There are 16 residues in the CDR3. Germline CDR1 is WNHNN and CDR2 is SYGVQD (reference sequence).

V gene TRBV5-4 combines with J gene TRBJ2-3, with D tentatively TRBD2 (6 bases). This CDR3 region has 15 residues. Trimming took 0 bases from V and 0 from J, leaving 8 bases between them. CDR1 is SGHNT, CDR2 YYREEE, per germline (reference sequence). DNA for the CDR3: TGTGCCAGCAGCTTGGAGGCGGGGAGCACAGATACGCAGTATTTT. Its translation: CASSLEAGSTDTQYF.

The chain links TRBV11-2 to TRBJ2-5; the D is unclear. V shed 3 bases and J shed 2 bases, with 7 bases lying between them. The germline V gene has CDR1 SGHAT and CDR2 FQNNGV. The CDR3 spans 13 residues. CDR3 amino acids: CASSFVNQETQYF. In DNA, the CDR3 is TGTGCCAGCAGCTTTGTCAATCAAGAGACCCAGTACTTC.

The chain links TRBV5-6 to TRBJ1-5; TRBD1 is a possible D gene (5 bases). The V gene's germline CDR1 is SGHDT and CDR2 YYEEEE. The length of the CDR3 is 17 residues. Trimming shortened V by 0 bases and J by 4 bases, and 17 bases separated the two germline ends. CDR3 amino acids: CASSLAGGSSLNQPQHF. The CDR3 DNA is TGTGCCAGCAGCTTGGCTGGGGGGAGCTCCCTAAATCAGCCCCAGCATTTT. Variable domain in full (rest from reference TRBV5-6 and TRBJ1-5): DAGVTQSPTHLIKTRGQQVTLRCSPKSGHDTVSWYQQALGQGPQFIFQYYEEEERQRGNFPDRFSGHQFPNYSSELNVNALLLGDSALYLCASSLAGGSSLNQPQHFGDGTRLSIL.